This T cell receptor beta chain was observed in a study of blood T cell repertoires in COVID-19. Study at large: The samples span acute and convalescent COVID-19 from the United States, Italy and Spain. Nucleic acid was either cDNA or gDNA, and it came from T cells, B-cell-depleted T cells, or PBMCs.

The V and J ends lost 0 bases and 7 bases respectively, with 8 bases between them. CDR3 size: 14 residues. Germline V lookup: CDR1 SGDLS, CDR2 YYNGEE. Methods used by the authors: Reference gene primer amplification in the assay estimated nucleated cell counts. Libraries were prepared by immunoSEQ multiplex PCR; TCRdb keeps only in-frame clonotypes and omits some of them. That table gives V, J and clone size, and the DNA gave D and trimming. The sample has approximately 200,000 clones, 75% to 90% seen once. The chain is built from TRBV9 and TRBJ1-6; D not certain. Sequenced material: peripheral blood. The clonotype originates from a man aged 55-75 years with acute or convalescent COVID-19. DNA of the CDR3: TGTGCCAGCAGCGTAGGGAGCCCAAATTCACCCCTCCACTTT. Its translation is CASSVGSPNSPLHF.